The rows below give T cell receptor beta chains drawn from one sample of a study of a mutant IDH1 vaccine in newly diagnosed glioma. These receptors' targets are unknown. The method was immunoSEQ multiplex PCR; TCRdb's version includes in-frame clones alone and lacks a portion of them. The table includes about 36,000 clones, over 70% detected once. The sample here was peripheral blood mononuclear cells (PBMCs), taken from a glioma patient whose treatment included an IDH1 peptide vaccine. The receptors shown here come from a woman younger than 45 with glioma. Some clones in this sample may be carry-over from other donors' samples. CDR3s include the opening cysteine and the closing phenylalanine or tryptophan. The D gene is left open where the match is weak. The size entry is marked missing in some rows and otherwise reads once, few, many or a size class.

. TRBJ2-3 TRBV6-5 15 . TGTGCCAGCAGAAAACGCCTTGATCTTCCAGATACGCAGTATTTT CASRKRLDLPDTQYF
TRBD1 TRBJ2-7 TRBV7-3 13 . TGTGCCAGCAGCCCCGGACAGGGCTACGAGCAGTACTTC CASSPGQGYEQYF
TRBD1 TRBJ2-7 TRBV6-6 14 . TGTGCCAGCAGTCAGGGGACAGGGGCCTACGAGCAGTACTTC CASSQGTGAYEQYF
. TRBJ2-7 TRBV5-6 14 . TGTGCCAGCAGCTTGGACCCGACTCCTCGGGGGCAGTACTTC CASSLDPTPRGQYF
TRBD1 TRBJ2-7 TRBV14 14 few TGTGCCAGCAGCCACGGTACAGGGGCCTACGAGCAGTACTTC CASSHGTGAYEQYF
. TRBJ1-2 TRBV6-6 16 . TGTGCCAGCAGTTACTCGCCCGAGGGAGGGCTTCATGGCTACACCTTC CASSYSPEGGLHGYTF
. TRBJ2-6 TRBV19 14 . TGTGCCAGTAGTGCCGGATCTGGGGCCAACGTCCTGACTTTC CASSAGSGANVLTF
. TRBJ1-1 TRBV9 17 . TGTGCCAGCAGCGTAGCTGGTGCCGGCACATCGAACACTGAAGCTTTCTTT CASSVAGAGTSNTEAFF
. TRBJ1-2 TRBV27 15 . TGTGCCAGCAGTTTTTCTCAAGGGGATGCTAGGGGCTACACCTTC CASSFSQGDARGYTF
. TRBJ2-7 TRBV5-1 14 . TGCGCCAGCAGCTTGGGGACTCTCTCCCACGAGCAGTACTTC CASSLGTLSHEQYF
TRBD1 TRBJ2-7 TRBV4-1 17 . TGCGCCAGCAGCCAAGTCCTAGCAGGACAGGGTCCCTCCGAGCAGTACTTC CASSQVLAGQGPSEQYF
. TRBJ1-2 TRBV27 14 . TGTGCCAGCAGTTTAAGTGGGCGGCCCTTATGCTACACCTTC CASSLSGRPLCYTF
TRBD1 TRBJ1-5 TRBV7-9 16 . TGTGCCAGCAGCTGGGGGGACAGGGGATTTGGACAGCCCCAGCATTTT CASSWGDRGFGQPQHF
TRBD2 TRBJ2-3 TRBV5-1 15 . TGCGCCAGCAGCTTTGCGGGGGGGGGCCCAGATACGCAGTATTTT CASSFAGGGPDTQYF
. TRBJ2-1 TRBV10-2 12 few TGCGCCAGCAGTGACTGGGGGGATGAGCAGTTCTTC CASSDWGDEQFF
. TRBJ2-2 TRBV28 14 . TGTGCCAGCGGAGGGGGGCAGGGGACCGGGGAGCTGTTTTTT CASGGGQGTGELFF
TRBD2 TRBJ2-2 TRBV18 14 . TGTGCCAGCTCACCAGCGGGAGGCACCGGGGAGCTGTTTTTT CASSPAGGTGELFF
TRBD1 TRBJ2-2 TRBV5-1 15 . TGCGCCAGCAGCTTGAGGGGGCACGACACCGGGGAGCTGTTTTTT CASSLRGHDTGELFF
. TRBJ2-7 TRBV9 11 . TGTGCCAGCAGCTCCCCCAACGAGCAGTACTTC CASSSPNEQYF
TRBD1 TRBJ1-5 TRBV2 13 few TGTGCCAGCAGTGAAGCGACAGGGGCAGCCCAGCATTTT CASSEATGAAQHF
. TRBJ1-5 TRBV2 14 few TGTGCCAGCAGTGAAGCCAGGACCAATCAGCCCCAGCATTTT CASSEARTNQPQHF
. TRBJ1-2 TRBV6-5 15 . TGTGCCAGCAGTTACTCTGGGGGCATCGACTATGGCTACACCTTC CASSYSGGIDYGYTF
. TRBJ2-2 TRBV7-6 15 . TGTGCCAGCAGCCCTGTAGGGAGTGGAACCGGGGAGCTGTTTTTT CASSPVGSGTGELFF
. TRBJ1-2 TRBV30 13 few TGTGCCTGGAGTGTGGGTACCAACTATGGCTACACCTTC CAWSVGTNYGYTF
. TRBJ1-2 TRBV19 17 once TGTGCCAGTAGTTTCGATATTCTCCTGGGGCTTAACTATGGCTACACCTTC CASSFDILLGLNYGYTF
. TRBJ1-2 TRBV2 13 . TGTGCCAGCAGTGGCGAGTCTCCCGCGGGCTACACCTTC CASSGESPAGYTF
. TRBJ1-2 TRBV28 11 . TGTGCCAGCGGCTTGACACGAGGCTACACCTTC CASGLTRGYTF
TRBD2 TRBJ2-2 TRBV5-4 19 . TGTGCCAGCAGCTCGCCGGGACTAGCGGGACAAAAGGGCCCCGGGGAGCTGTTTTTT CASSSPGLAGQKGPGELFF
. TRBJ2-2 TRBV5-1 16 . TGCGCCAGCAGCTTGGTGGCTAGTATGGCCACCGGGGAGCTGTTTTTT CASSLVASMATGELFF
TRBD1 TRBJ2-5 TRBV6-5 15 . TGTGCCAGCAGTTACTCGTACAGGGGTGAAGAGACCCAGTACTTC CASSYSYRGEETQYF
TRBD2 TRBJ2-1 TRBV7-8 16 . TGTGCCAGCAGCTTAAAGCTAGCGGGGGAGTACAATGAGCAGTTCTTC CASSLKLAGEYNEQFF
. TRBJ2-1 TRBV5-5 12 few TGTGCCAGCAGCTGGGGAGTAAGTGAGCAGTTCTTC CASSWGVSEQFF
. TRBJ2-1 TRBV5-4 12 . TGTGCCAGCAGCCAACTAACCAATGAGCAGTTCTTC CASSQLTNEQFF
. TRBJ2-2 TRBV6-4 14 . TGTGCCAGCAGTGTCTTCGACGGCACCGGGGAGCTGTTTTTT CASSVFDGTGELFF
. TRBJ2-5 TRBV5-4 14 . TGTGCCAGCAGTCCAGAGTTTAGCAAAGAGACCCAGTACTTC CASSPEFSKETQYF
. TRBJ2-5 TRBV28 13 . TGTGCCAGCAGTCCCCCATCCAGGGAGACCCAGTACTTC CASSPPSRETQYF
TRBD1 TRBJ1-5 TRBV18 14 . TGTGCCAGCTCACCAGACAGGGTGGATCAGCCCCAGCATTTT CASSPDRVDQPQHF
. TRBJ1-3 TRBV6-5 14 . TGTGCCAGCAGTTATATGGACTCTGGAAACACCATATATTTT CASSYMDSGNTIYF
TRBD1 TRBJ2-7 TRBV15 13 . TGTGCCACCCGGGACAGGGGCTCCTACGAGCAGTACTTC CATRDRGSYEQYF
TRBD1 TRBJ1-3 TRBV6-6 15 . TGTGCCAGCAAACAGGGGGCTGCGGCTGGAAACACCATATATTTT CASKQGAAAGNTIYF
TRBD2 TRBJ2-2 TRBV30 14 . TGTGCCTGGATGCCTAGCGGGATCACCGGGGAGCTGTTTTTT CAWMPSGITGELFF
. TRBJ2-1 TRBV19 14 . TGTGCCACCTACACCCGGGGGGCCAACAATGAGCAGTTCTTC CATYTRGANNEQFF
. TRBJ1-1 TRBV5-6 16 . TGTGCCAGCAGTTTGGGGGCCGGGGTAGAGGGCACTGAAGCTTTCTTT CASSLGAGVEGTEAFF